The 11 T cell receptor beta chains in this list originate from one sample, sequenced in a study of blood T cell repertoires in COVID-19. Sequencing was performed with immunoSEQ multiplex PCR; in TCRdb, only in-frame clones are kept and a portion is missing. The repertoire includes about 68,000 clones, 86% of them detected once, and roughly 4% sits in the top ten. Sequenced: peripheral blood. The receptors shown here come from a man aged 50 to 60 with acute or convalescent COVID-19.

The V call is TRBV20-1, the J call TRBJ1-5; possibly TRBD1 for D (6 bases). This CDR3 is 15 amino acids long. Trimming removed 3 bases from V and 2 bases from J, with 14 bases in between. Germline V gene lookup returns CDR1 DFQATT and CDR2 SNEGSKA (reference sequence). This CDR3 reads CSASFRGRRNQPQHF. CDR3 bases: TGCAGTGCTAGTTTCAGGGGTCGCCGCAATCAGCCCCAGCATTTT.

The V and J genes are TRBV10-2 and TRBJ1-6; 7 positions agree with TRBD1. Per germline, CDR1 WSHSY and CDR2 SAAADI. CDR3 length: 15 residues. J lost 5 bases, V lost 7 bases, and 8 bases had no gene match. CDR3 nucleotides: TGCGCCAGCATGGGTTTCGGGACAGATAATTCACCCCTCCACTTT. Translation gives CASMGFGTDNSPLHF.

This clone was detected once. The CDR3 sequence: CASTQPGGRRYTF. The CDR3 DNA follows: TGTGCCAGCACCCAACCAGGGGGCCGCCGCTACACCTTC. This chain links TRBV6-5 with TRBJ1-2, with 8 bases that match TRBD1. The junction had 10 bases not matched to a gene; V was cut back by 7 bases and J by 9 bases. Germline-derived CDR1 and CDR2 are MNHEY and SVGAGI. This CDR3 region has 13 residues.

This chain joins TRBV5-1 and TRBJ1-1; D is uncertain. CDR1 and CDR2 from the germline V gene are SGHRS and YFSETQ. The CDR3 runs to 15 residues. V shed 4 bases and J shed 2 bases, with 15 bases lying between them. The CDR3 loop reads CASSTRGWDNTEAFF. Written as DNA, the CDR3 is TGCGCCAGCAGCACGCGGGGATGGGATAACACTGAAGCTTTCTTT.

The V call is TRBV27, the J call TRBJ2-7; 14 bases line up with TRBD2. Germline CDR1 reads MNHEY; CDR2 reads SMNVEV (reference sequence). V dropped 5 bases and J dropped 5; count of bases not matched to a gene: 5. The CDR3 is 15 residues long. CDR3 sequence: CASSPGTSGSNEQYF. The CDR3 DNA reads TGTGCCAGCAGTCCTGGGACTAGCGGGAGTAACGAGCAGTACTTC.

This chain joins TRBV3-1 (or the pseudogene TRBV3-2) and TRBJ2-3; D gene uncertain. V lost 4 bases and J 2 bases, leaving 16 bases between the germline ends. The CDR3 sequence is 16 residues long. The germline V gene encodes CDR1 LGHDT and CDR2 YNNKEL (reference sequence). CDR3 in amino acids: CASSPRGSINTDTQYF. CDR3 DNA sequence: TGTGCCAGCAGCCCTCGCGGCAGCATTAACACAGATACGCAGTATTTT.

The V and J genes are TRBV5-4 and TRBJ1-4; no clear D gene. Between the trimmed V and J ends, which lost 0 bases and 3 bases, there was a span of 9 bases. CDR3 length: 15 amino acids. Looked up from germline, CDR1 is SGHNT and CDR2 is YYREEE (reference sequence). The CDR3 DNA follows: TGTGCCAGCAGCTTGGACGGAGAGGCTAATGAAAAACTGTTTTTT. Residues: CASSLDGEANEKLFF.

The table lists this clone with a count of one. The rearrangement uses TRBV2 and TRBJ2-7, with D maybe TRBD1 (5 bases). This CDR3 spans 16 amino acids. V shed 10 bases and J shed 6 bases, with 28 bases lying between them. Germline V gives CDR1 SNHLY, CDR2 FYNNEI. The CDR3 nucleotides read TGTGCCACAGTCAGGGCAAGGCTAGATTGGCCCAGCGAGCAGTACTTC. Translated, it gives CATVRARLDWPSEQYF.

The rearrangement links TRBV5-5 to TRBJ2-7, with D perhaps matching TRBD1 (7 bases). The V gene lost 4 bases and the J gene lost 7 bases, with 15 bases spanning the gap. The CDR3 is made up of 13 amino acids. In germline, CDR1 is SGHKS, CDR2 YYEKEE (reference sequence). The CDR3: CASSAGQPLEQYF. The DNA of the CDR3 is TGTGCCAGCAGCGCGGGACAGCCCCTTGAGCAGTACTTC.

V usage is TRBV11-2 and J usage is TRBJ2-3, with 14 bases aligning to TRBD2. The CDR3 length is 17 residues. J was trimmed by 3 bases and V by 5 bases; bases with no gene match: 7. Looked up from germline, CDR1 is SGHAT and CDR2 is FQNNGV. CDR3 region: CASSRTGTSGGTDTQYF. The CDR3 nucleotides read TGTGCCAGCAGCCGGACTGGGACTAGCGGGGGTACAGATACGCAGTATTTT.

This rearrangement joins TRBV7-9 to TRBJ2-2; D ambiguous. This CDR3 is built from 15 residues. Trimming took off 3 bases at V and 0 bases at J, with 8 bases between the two ends. CDR1 SEHNR and CDR2 FQNEAQ come from the germline V gene (reference sequence). For the CDR3, the DNA is TGTGCCAGCAGCTTTCTAGTAGCGAACACCGGGGAGCTGTTTTTT. This translates into CASSFLVANTGELFF. Based on the CDR3 plus reference TRBV7-9 and TRBJ2-2, the full variable domain is DTGVSQNPRHKITKRGQNVTFRCDPISEHNRLYWYRQTLGQGPEFLTYFQNEAQLEKSRLLSDRFSAERPKGSFSTLEIQRTEQGDSAMYLCASSFLVANTGELFFGEGSRLTVL.